The clone carrying this TCR beta chain has a count of ten or more. These data belong to a study of T-cell reconstitution after alpha-beta-depleted transplantation in children. Unique molecular identifiers were built into the TCRbeta library. TCRdb analysed the PCR reads with MiXCR anew, one entry per CDR3 protein. This table has 150,000 to 200,000 distinct CDR3 sequences, roughly 14% appearing once. Per the germline V gene, CDR1 is SGHVS and CDR2 is FQNEAQ. This CDR3 contains 16 residues. V was cut by 4 bases and J by 2 bases, with 17 bases left in between. The clonotype originates from a human donor who donated a stem cell graft to a child with acute lymphoblastic leukemia. The specimen comprised PBMCs from the stem cell graft donor, sampled from the stem cell graft. J is TRBJ1-1 and V is TRBV7-8, with D perhaps TRBD1 (5 bases). The CDR3 nucleotides read TGTGCCAGCAGCTACTCCGGGCCCAGGGCTAACACTGAAGCTTTCTTT. Protein product: CASSYSGPRANTEAFF. Full variable domain (rest looked up from reference TRBV7-8 and TRBJ1-1): GAGVSQSPRYKVAKRGQDVALRCDPISGHVSLFWYQQALGQGPEFLTYFQNEAQLDKSGLPSDRFFAERPEGSVSTLKIQRTQQEDSAVYLCASSYSGPRANTEAFFGQGTRLTVV.